One sample yielded the 28 T cell receptor beta chains listed below, sequenced in a study of OX40 agonist ivuxolimab in advanced cancers. Sequencing was performed with immunoSEQ multiplex PCR; in TCRdb, only in-frame clones are kept and a portion is missing. The profile covers roughly 66,000 clones, with roughly 80% appearing a single time and about 2.3% taken by the ten largest. The specimen comprised CD4+ or CD8+ T cells sorted from blood, sampled in a trial of the OX40 agonist ivuxolimab. Receptors were obtained from an adult with an advanced solid tumor such as melanoma, head and neck, liver or kidney cancer.

The V and J genes are TRBV4-3 and TRBJ2-1; D is possibly TRBD2 (6 bases). This CDR3 is 18 amino acids long. Germline CDR1 LGHNA, CDR2 YSLEER. The V end was cut by 2 bases, the J end by 4 bases, with 21 bases between. The CDR3 DNA reads as TGCGCCAGCAGCCAAAGGACATGGCCGGGGGTTGAGTACAATGAGCAGTTCTTC. It codes for CASSQRTWPGVEYNEQFF.

The chain carries TRBV5-5 and TRBJ2-5, with 7 bases aligning to TRBD1. CDR3 length equals 16 residues. Per the germline V gene, CDR1 is SGHKS and CDR2 is YYEKEE (reference sequence). Trimming took 4 bases from V and 5 from J; bases not matched to a gene: 14. The CDR3 coding sequence is TGTGCCAGCAGCCTTACTAAATTACAGGGGTCGGAGACCCAGTACTTC. The encoded protein is CASSLTKLQGSETQYF.

The genes are TRBV7-9 and TRBJ1-2; D is ambiguous. Per the germline V gene, CDR1 is SEHNR and CDR2 is FQNEAQ (reference sequence). CDR3 length: 12 amino acids. V shed 2 bases and J shed 10 bases, with 11 bases lying between them. CDR3 DNA sequence: TGTGCCAGCAGCTTAAACGGCGGAATCTACACCTTC. Protein: CASSLNGGIYTF.

The J gene is TRBJ2-1, the V gene TRBV5-1, with D unclear. V shed 4 bases and J shed 6 bases, with 5 bases lying between them. The germline V gene has CDR1 SGHRS and CDR2 YFSETQ. The CDR3 is 11 amino acids. The CDR3 sequence is CASSPGNEQFF. The CDR3 nucleotides read TGCGCCAGCAGCCCGGGCAATGAGCAGTTCTTC.

The rearrangement joins TRBV29-1 to TRBJ2-5, with D tentatively TRBD1 or TRBD2 (5 bases each). CDR1 is SQVTM, CDR2 ANQGSEA, per germline. V gave up 6 bases and J gave up 4 bases, with 9 bases separating them. The CDR3 loop spans 11 amino acids. CDR3 bases: TGCAGCGTGGGGGTGGGAGAGACCCAGTACTTC. Its protein product is CSVGVGETQYF.

The CDR3 sequence: CSVDSSGSHYEQYF. In nucleotides, the CDR3 is TGCAGCGTTGATTCTAGCGGGAGTCACTACGAGCAGTACTTC. The chain couples TRBV29-1 to TRBJ2-7; TRBD2 matches 10 bases. Germline V gene lookup returns CDR1 SQVTM and CDR2 ANQGSEA. V was pared by 3 bases and J by 3 bases, with 5 bases of the junction left unmatched. CDR3 length equals 14 residues.

The chain recombines TRBV5-1 with TRBJ2-7; no clear D gene. Germline assignment: CDR1 SGHRS and CDR2 YFSETQ. V dropped 0 bases and J dropped 2 bases, with 12 bases sitting between them. The CDR3 extends over 15 amino acids. The CDR3 spells CASSLGGNSAYEQYF. As DNA, the CDR3 is TGCGCCAGCAGCTTGGGCGGAAACAGCGCCTACGAGCAGTACTTC. Full variable domain (remainder filled in from reference TRBV5-1 and TRBJ2-7): KAGVTQTPRYLIKTRGQQVTLSCSPISGHRSVSWYQQTPGQGLQFLFEYFSETQRNKGNFPGRFSGRQFSNSRSEMNVSTLELGDSALYLCASSLGGNSAYEQYFGPGTRLTVT.

As DNA, the CDR3 is TGTGCCAGCACCGACTTTCGGCTAGCGGCCCATGAGCAGTTCTTC. This codes for CASTDFRLAAHEQFF. The V gene is TRBV6-5, the J gene TRBJ2-1, with 7 bases that match TRBD2. Germline-derived CDR1 and CDR2 are MNHEY and SVGAGI. V was clipped by 7 bases and J by 8 bases; unmatched bases: 14. The CDR3 spans 15 residues.

To note about this clone: Germline is not matched at one junction end, which may reflect a read error. The chain is built from TRBV28 and TRBJ1-1, with a weak D call TRBD1 (5 bases). From germline, CDR1 is MDHEN and CDR2 SYDVKM. The CDR3 covers 14 residues. Here the CDR3 DNA reads TGTGCCAGCAGTTTTCGCCCTGACAGCAGAAAGCTTCTCTTT. Its protein product is CASSFRPDSRKLLF. Using reference TRBV28 and TRBJ1-1 for the parts outside the CDR3, the full variable domain is DVKVTQSSRYLVKRTGEKVFLECVQDMDHENMFWYRQDPGLGLRLIYFSYDVKMKEKGDIPEGYSVSREKKERFSLILESASTNQTSMYLCASSFRPDSRKLLFGQGTRLTVV.

The V gene is TRBV5-1, the J gene TRBJ2-7; the D gene is possibly TRBD1 (6 bases). The CDR3 is 14 residues long. V was shortened by 2 bases and J by 4 bases, with 13 bases between the two germline ends. Germline V gene data show CDR1 as SGHRS and CDR2 as YFSETQ. CDR3 DNA sequence: TGCGCCAGCAGCTTTGGGGACAACCGATACGAGCAGTACTTC. Translating it yields CASSFGDNRYEQYF.

The chain carries TRBV5-1 and TRBJ2-2; D uncertain. V lost 1 base to trimming and J lost 4 bases, with 5 bases between them. The CDR3 totals 13 residues. Germline values: CDR1 SGHRS, CDR2 YFSETQ. The CDR3 nucleotides are TGCGCCAGCAGCTTGATTGGCACCGGGGAGCTGTTTTTT. Translation: CASSLIGTGELFF.

V gene TRBV7-9 combines with J gene TRBJ2-4; 7 nucleotides line up with TRBD1. CDR1 and CDR2 (germline): SEHNR, FQNEAQ (reference sequence). V gave up 5 bases and J gave up 7 bases; unmatched junction bases: 14. CDR3 length: 16 amino acids. CDR3 DNA: TGTGCCAGCAGCATCCCCACACAGGGGCCGGCGAACATTCAGTACTTC. Translating gives CASSIPTQGPANIQYF.

This clone qualifies as medium-sized. The CDR3 bases are TGTGCCAGCAGCCAAGAATCACTAGCGGGAGTTGAGCAGTTCTTC. Translated: CASSQESLAGVEQFF. V and J are TRBV4-2 and TRBJ2-1; 11 bases are a match to TRBD2. J lost 9 bases, V lost 0 bases, and 4 bases had no gene match. There are 15 residues in the CDR3. The germline V gene has CDR1 LGHNA and CDR2 YNFKEQ.

This chain uses TRBV4-1 with TRBJ1-4; 10 positions agree with TRBD1. Losses at the gene ends were 1 base for V and 10 bases for J; bases not matched to a gene: 15. The germline gives CDR1 MGHRA, CDR2 YSYEKL. CDR3 size: 18 residues. CDR3 loop: CASSQGLRAGQGSVKLFF. DNA for the CDR3: TGCGCCAGCAGCCAAGGACTTCGGGCGGGACAGGGGTCGGTAAAACTGTTTTTT.

The chain is built from TRBV27 and TRBJ2-1; 7 nucleotides align to TRBD1. V lost 4 bases to trimming and J lost 0 bases; unmatched junction nucleotides: 12. CDR1 is MNHEY and CDR2 is SMNVEV in the germline V gene (reference sequence). CDR3 size: 18 residues. CDR3 sequence (DNA): TGTGCCAGCAGTTACCTCAACCTCCGGGACAGCTCCTACAATGAGCAGTTCTTC. It codes for CASSYLNLRDSSYNEQFF.

This clone was picked up a small number of times. V is TRBV6-1 and J is TRBJ1-5; 8 bases map to TRBD1. The CDR3 runs to 15 residues. The junction had 7 bases not matched to a gene; V was cut back by 3 bases and J by 6 bases. Germline CDR1 MNHNS, CDR2 SASEGT. The CDR3 sequence: CASSDGQGISQPQHF. In DNA, the CDR3 is TGTGCCAGCAGTGACGGACAGGGAATCAGTCAGCCCCAGCATTTT.

The chain carries TRBV11-3 and TRBJ2-3, with 10 bases that match TRBD2. The CDR3 is made up of 14 amino acids. The V and J ends lost 6 bases and 5 bases, in that order; junction bases with no gene match: 5. Germline V lookup: CDR1 SGHNT, CDR2 YENEEA. DNA for the CDR3: TGTGCCAGCAGGAGCGGGAGGGCCGGAGATACGCAGTATTTT. Encoded protein: CASRSGRAGDTQYF.

The gene calls are TRBV19 and TRBJ2-7; D perhaps matches TRBD1 (5 bases). Trimming cost V 2 bases and J 0 bases, with 11 bases left between them. Per germline, CDR1 LNHDA and CDR2 SQIVND (reference sequence). The CDR3 loop spans 15 amino acids. The CDR3, as DNA: TGTGCCAGTAGTATACAGGACAAGAGCTCCTACGAGCAGTACTTC. It translates to CASSIQDKSSYEQYF. Together with reference TRBV19 and TRBJ2-7, the CDR3 gives the full variable domain: DGGITQSPKYLFRKEGQNVTLSCEQNLNHDAMYWYRQDPGQGLRLIYYSQIVNDFQKGDIAEGYSVSREKKESFPLTVTSAQKNPTAFYLCASSIQDKSSYEQYFGPGTRLTVT.

This clone was recorded only once. This chain links TRBV4-1 with TRBJ2-3, with a tentative D call TRBD2 (5 bases). Germline V gives CDR1 MGHRA, CDR2 YSYEKL. CDR3 length: 16 amino acids. The V end lost 1 base, the J end lost 2 bases, and 13 bases lay between the germline ends. The CDR3 spells CASSQGSGKNTDTQYF. The CDR3 DNA sequence: TGCGCCAGCAGCCAAGGTTCGGGAAAAAACACAGATACGCAGTATTTT.

The genes are TRBV6-1 and TRBJ2-3, with D possibly being TRBD2 (5 bases). Germline assignment: CDR1 MNHNS and CDR2 SASEGT. V was shortened by 3 bases and J by 3 bases, with 7 bases between the two germline ends. The CDR3 length is 13 residues. For the CDR3, the DNA is TGTGCCAGCAGTGATCCGGGGACAGATACGCAGTATTTT. Protein: CASSDPGTDTQYF.

This sequence joins TRBV7-2 and TRBJ1-5; D is unclear. Trimming stripped 1 base from V and 0 bases from J, with 7 bases between. Germline CDR1 and CDR2: SGHTA and FQGNSA. The CDR3 length is 15 residues. Written as DNA, the CDR3 is TGTGCCAGCAGCTTAGAACTTTATAGCAATCAGCCCCAGCATTTT. The encoded protein is CASSLELYSNQPQHF.

This clone was picked up one time. The V call is TRBV6-6, the J call TRBJ2-5; the match to TRBD2 covers 8 bases. The J call may be in error: the DNA end matches TRBJ2-7 better. This CDR3 has 14 residues. CDR1 is MNHNY, CDR2 SVGAGI, per germline (reference sequence). The CDR3 nucleotides read TGTGCCAGCAGTCCGGGACTAGGCTCCTACGAGCAGTACTTC. It specifies CASSPGLGSYEQYF.

This clone was detected only once. J is TRBJ1-2 and V is TRBV14; D possibly corresponds to TRBD1 (5 bases). V dropped 5 bases and J dropped 2 bases, with 15 bases sitting between them. Germline-derived CDR1 and CDR2 are SGHDN and FVKESK. The CDR3 covers 15 residues. CDR3 DNA sequence: TGTGCCAGCAGCGAGGGGAGGGGAAAAAACTATGGCTACACCTTC. Translated: CASSEGRGKNYGYTF.

The CDR3 here is CASSSTRGTSGYEQYF. DNA of the CDR3: TGTGCCAGCAGTTCAACGCGCGGGACTAGCGGCTACGAGCAGTACTTC. This chain uses TRBV27 with TRBJ2-7, with 11 bases fitting TRBD2. This CDR3 is built from 16 residues. Germline V gene sequence: CDR1 MNHEY, CDR2 SMNVEV (reference sequence). The junction had 8 bases not matched to a gene; V was cut back by 4 bases and J by 3 bases.

This clone was seen once. CDR3 sequence: CAWSDGNTEAFF. The CDR3 DNA sequence: TGTGCCTGGAGTGACGGGAACACTGAAGCTTTCTTT. This chain connects TRBV30 to TRBJ1-1, with unresolved D. Trimming removed 1 base at V and 1 base at J, with 4 bases between. The length of the CDR3 is 12 residues. CDR1 and CDR2 from the germline V gene are GTSNPN and SVGIG (reference sequence).

The V gene is TRBV27, the J gene TRBJ2-3; no definite D call. The CDR3 is 17 residues long. V was trimmed by 5 bases and J by 2 bases, leaving 20 bases between them. Germline CDR1 MNHEY, CDR2 SMNVEV (reference sequence). In DNA, the CDR3 is TGTGCCAGCAGTCCAACTCCTTGGGCAGCGATCACAGATACGCAGTATTTT. Amino acids: CASSPTPWAAITDTQYF.

The rearrangement uses TRBV28 and TRBJ2-7, with TRBD2 identical over 8 bases. This CDR3 contains 14 residues. Trimming took 6 bases from V and 1 from J; bases not matched to a gene: 5. Per the germline V gene, CDR1 is MDHEN and CDR2 is SYDVKM. CDR3 nucleotide sequence: TGTGCCAGCAGGCTAGGGACTAGATCCTACGAGCAGTACTTC. Translated, it gives CASRLGTRSYEQYF.

V and J are TRBV27 and TRBJ1-1; D is perhaps TRBD1 (5 bases). CDR1 MNHEY and CDR2 SMNVEV come from the germline V gene (reference sequence). Trimming shortened V by 6 bases and J by 3 bases, and 14 bases separated the two germline ends. The CDR3 covers 14 residues. CDR3 residues: CASSSRQIHTEAFF. The DNA of the CDR3 is TGTGCCAGCAGCAGTAGACAGATTCACACTGAAGCTTTCTTT.